This TCR beta chain was found in a study of low-dose radiotherapy and immunotherapy resistance in tumors. Study-wide background: Patients received cyclophosphamide 200 mg/m2 intravenously every two weeks, the day before radiation-immunotherapy.

Primers targeting TRAV and TRBV primed first-strand cDNA, covering alpha and beta chains. Amplification of TCRs used a constant-region primer and V-primer adapter for 20 PCR cycles. TCRdb re-called the reads with MiXCR, one entry per CDR3 protein. The sample has around 18,000 distinct CDR3 sequences, about 74% seen once; the top ten hold over 10%. The germline V gene encodes CDR1 SGHKS and CDR2 YYEKEE (reference sequence). V was clipped by 4 bases and J by 0 bases, with 9 bases between them. The CDR3 extends over 14 amino acids. V gene TRBV5-5 combines with J gene TRBJ2-3; D remains unclear. This TCR was sampled from a human donor with advanced metastatic prostate, ovarian, gallbladder or colorectal cancer (not recorded which). This table probably holds off-target reads from a library built for another chain. The CDR3 sequence: CASSGAGSTDTQYF. CDR3 in DNA: TGTGCCAGCAGCGGCGCAGGAAGCACAGATACGCAGTATTTT.